Shown below are 21 T cell receptor beta chains from a single sample sequenced in a study of neurological immune-mediated disorders. MiXCR, run by TCRdb on the 5' RACE reads, gives a single entry per CDR3 protein. The table shows tens of thousands of distinct CDR3 sequences, with approximately 3.9% occurring only once. The sample comprised PBMCs. The receptors come from a man younger than 40 with multiple sclerosis.

This clonotype has ten or more counts. The V gene is TRBV4-1, the J gene TRBJ2-2, with TRBD1 identical over 8 bases. Trimming took 1 base from V and 7 from J; bases not matched to a gene: 5. Per germline, CDR1 MGHRA and CDR2 YSYEKL. The CDR3 spans 15 residues. CDR3 sequence (DNA): TGCGCCAGCAGCCAAGGGACAGGGAGCAACGGGGAGCTGTTTTTT. It specifies CASSQGTGSNGELFF.

Many counts were recorded for this clonotype. The chain is built from TRBV6-5 and TRBJ2-3; TRBD2 matches at 8 bases. This CDR3 has 15 amino acids. Trimming removed 1 base from V and 1 base from J; junction bases left unmatched: 1. Germline-derived CDR1 and CDR2 are MNHEY and SVGAGI. The CDR3 DNA sequence: TGTGCCAGCAGTTACTATAGCGGGGGCACAGATACGCAGTATTTT. This encodes CASSYYSGGTDTQYF.

This clonotype was seen at least ten times. The V and J genes are TRBV5-1 and TRBJ2-7; TRBD2 aligns across 10 bases. Trimming at V came to 3 bases and at J to 0 bases, leaving 6 bases not matched to a gene. CDR1 and CDR2 from the germline V gene are SGHRS and YFSETQ. This CDR3 spans 16 amino acids. CDR3 sequence reads: CASSSQTSGFSYEQYF. CDR3 coding DNA: TGCGCCAGCAGCTCGCAGACTAGCGGGTTCTCCTACGAGCAGTACTTC.

In its sample, this clonotype was seen a few times. The chain uses TRBV7-2 and TRBJ1-2; 8 bases are a match to TRBD1. Germline loops: CDR1 SGHTA, CDR2 FQGNSA. The CDR3 extends over 15 amino acids. The V segment lost 4 bases and the J segment 8 bases; nucleotides outside the gene matches: 12. CDR3 amino acids: CASSSNQGAAGGYTF. The CDR3 DNA reads TGTGCCAGCAGCTCCAACCAGGGGGCGGCGGGGGGCTACACCTTC. The whole variable domain, filled in from reference TRBV7-2 and TRBJ1-2, reads GAGVSQSPSNKVTEKGKDVELRCDPISGHTALYWYRQSLGQGLEFLIYFQGNSAPDKSGLPSDRFSAERTGGSVSTLTIQRTQQEDSAVYLCASSSNQGAAGGYTFGSGTRLTVV.

This clonotype was seen many times. This sequence joins TRBV27 and TRBJ1-2, with a weak D call TRBD1 (6 bases). Germline loops: CDR1 MNHEY, CDR2 SMNVEV (reference sequence). The V end lost 6 bases, the J end lost 4 bases, and 15 bases lay between the germline ends. The length of the CDR3 is 14 residues. CDR3 region: CASRRGGASYGYTF. CDR3 in DNA: TGTGCCAGCAGGCGCGGGGGGGCTTCCTATGGCTACACCTTC.

In its sample, this clonotype was seen many times. The V gene is TRBV20-1, the J gene TRBJ2-2; 12 bases line up with TRBD2. Germline trimming cut 1 base from V and 4 bases from J; bases unmatched to any gene: 7. Germline loops: CDR1 DFQATT, CDR2 SNEGSKA (reference sequence). This CDR3 is 17 amino acids long. DNA of the CDR3: TGCAGTGCTAGAGCCCTGACTAGCGGGAGACGCACCGGGGAGCTGTTTTTT. Protein: CSARALTSGRRTGELFF.

There are many counts of this clonotype. V and J are TRBV20-1 and TRBJ2-5; 9 positions agree with TRBD2. V dropped 0 bases and J dropped 2; count of bases not matched to a gene: 7. Germline V lookup: CDR1 DFQATT, CDR2 SNEGSKA (reference sequence). The CDR3 runs 16 residues. For the CDR3, the DNA is TGCAGTGCTAGAGATCCAGCGGGGGGTGGGCAAGAGACCCAGTACTTC. It codes for CSARDPAGGGQETQYF.

This clonotype was seen at least ten times. Mismatch with germline at one junction end may stem from a read error. J is TRBJ1-6 and V is TRBV10-3, with D possibly matching TRBD1 (6 bases). Germline V gene sequence: CDR1 ENHRY, CDR2 SYGVKD. This CDR3 region has 17 residues. CDR3 DNA: TGTGCCATCAGTGAATCGGACAGCGGTCTAAGTAATTCACCCCTCAACTTT. This encodes CAISESDSGLSNSPLNF.

This clonotype showed up just a few times. The genes are TRBV7-6 and TRBJ2-3; the D gene is possibly TRBD2 (7 bases). This CDR3 comprises 20 residues. In germline, CDR1 is SGHVS, CDR2 FNYEAQ. Trimming left V 6 bases short and J 4 bases short, with 32 bases between. The CDR3 loop is CASRPRPGGRRSRGSDTQYF. The CDR3 DNA follows: TGTGCCAGCAGACCGCGGCCGGGGGGCCGACGGTCCCGGGGTTCAGATACGCAGTATTTT.

This clonotype came up many times. V is TRBV5-1 and J is TRBJ2-5; D possibly corresponds to TRBD2 (5 bases). The CDR3 is made up of 15 amino acids. CDR1 is SGHRS and CDR2 is YFSETQ in the germline V gene. Trimming pared 1 base from V and 2 bases from J, leaving 12 bases between. CDR3 DNA sequence: TGCGCCAGCAGCTTGATAGGGAGAATTCAAGAGACCCAGTACTTC. The encoded protein is CASSLIGRIQETQYF.

This clonotype was seen repeatedly, ten times or more. The genes are TRBV20-1 and TRBJ2-3; 10 bases agree with TRBD2. The CDR3 extends over 14 amino acids. CDR1 is DFQATT, CDR2 SNEGSKA, per germline (reference sequence). The V and J ends lost 7 bases and 0 bases, in that order; junction bases with no gene match: 4. The CDR3 DNA follows: TGCAGTGGGGGACTAGCGCTGAGCACAGATACGCAGTATTTT. Its protein is CSGGLALSTDTQYF.

This clonotype was counted many times. The chain employs TRBV29-1 and TRBJ1-4; D may be TRBD1 (6 bases). The V end lost 3 bases, the J end lost 8 bases, and 16 bases lay between the germline ends. Per the germline V gene, CDR1 is SQVTM and CDR2 is ANQGSEA. This CDR3 has 14 residues. The CDR3 sequence: CSVDLQGSGEKLFF. As DNA, the CDR3 is TGCAGCGTTGATTTACAGGGCTCGGGCGAAAAACTGTTTTTT.

This clonotype has at least ten counts. The chain has TRBV21-1 and TRBJ1-5; whether TRBD1, the table's D call, matches the DNA was not checked. TRBV21-1 is a known pseudogene. The CDR3 length is 15 residues. The CDR3 loop is CASSKGSLPGQPQHF. The CDR3 DNA sequence: TGTGCCAGCAGCAAAGGATCGTTACCGGGCCAGCCCCAGCATTTT.

This clonotype was recorded many times. CDR3 in amino acids: CSARGGRGRYGYTF. For the CDR3, the DNA is TGCAGTGCTAGAGGGGGCAGAGGGCGCTATGGCTACACCTTC. J is TRBJ1-2 and V is TRBV20-1; D possibly corresponds to TRBD1 (5 bases). Trimming removed 1 base from V and 4 bases from J, with 13 bases in between. This CDR3 region has 14 residues. Germline CDR1 is DFQATT and CDR2 is SNEGSKA (reference sequence).

This clonotype has ten or more counts. The chain uses TRBV5-1 and TRBJ1-2, with TRBD1 identical over 9 bases. V lost 4 bases to trimming and J lost 5 bases; unmatched junction nucleotides: 6. This CDR3 region has 14 residues. Germline CDR1 is SGHRS and CDR2 is YFSETQ. The DNA of the CDR3 is TGCGCCAGCAGCCCGCTTGACAGGGGGTATGGCTACACCTTC. It is translated as CASSPLDRGYGYTF. Combining the CDR3 with reference TRBV5-1 and TRBJ1-2 gives the whole variable domain KAGVTQTPRYLIKTRGQQVTLSCSPISGHRSVSWYQQTPGQGLQFLFEYFSETQRNKGNFPGRFSGRQFSNSRSEMNVSTLELGDSALYLCASSPLDRGYGYTFGSGTRLTVV.

This clonotype was seen repeatedly, ten times or more. The V gene is TRBV5-1, the J gene TRBJ2-7; D not resolved. Trimming stripped 2 bases from V and 1 base from J, with 10 bases between. Per the germline V gene, CDR1 is SGHRS and CDR2 is YFSETQ. The CDR3 has 14 residues. CDR3 nucleotide sequence: TGCGCCAGCAGCTTTTATACCAATTCCTACGAGCAGTACTTC. Protein product: CASSFYTNSYEQYF.

This clonotype came up many times. The V gene is TRBV20-1, the J gene TRBJ2-5; TRBD2 matches 10 bases. Germline lookup yields CDR1 DFQATT and CDR2 SNEGSKA (reference sequence). Losses at the gene ends were 4 bases for V and 5 bases for J; bases not matched to a gene: 4. The CDR3 has 13 amino acids. The CDR3 spells CSATLAGVETQYF. CDR3 in DNA: TGCAGTGCTACTCTAGCGGGGGTGGAGACCCAGTACTTC.

Ten or more counts support this clonotype. J is TRBJ1-2 and V is TRBV5-1, with a weak D call TRBD1 (5 bases). Germline assignment: CDR1 SGHRS and CDR2 YFSETQ. This CDR3 region has 12 residues. V dropped 0 bases and J dropped 8 bases, with 8 bases sitting between them. The DNA of the CDR3 is TGCGCCAGCAGCTTGGCAGGGAACGGCTACACCTTC. Protein: CASSLAGNGYTF.

This clonotype turned up a few times. CDR3 residues: CASSISGPTDTQYF. CDR3 DNA: TGTGCCAGCAGTATTAGCGGACCCACAGATACGCAGTATTTT. The genes are TRBV12-3 or TRBV12-4 and TRBJ2-3, with D maybe TRBD2 (6 bases). The length of the CDR3 is 14 residues. Trimming shortened V by 5 bases and J by 2 bases, and 11 bases separated the two germline ends.

This clonotype was detected ten times or more. The J gene is TRBJ2-3, the V gene TRBV7-6; 8 nucleotides line up with TRBD2. The V gene's germline CDR1 is SGHVS and CDR2 FNYEAQ. With V trimmed by 3 bases and J by 3 bases, 2 bases remained unmatched. The CDR3 is made up of 14 amino acids. The DNA for the CDR3 is TGTGCCAGCAGCTTCGGCGGGGGGACAGATACGCAGTATTTT. It encodes CASSFGGGTDTQYF.

In this sample, this clonotype turned up many times. The V and J genes are TRBV5-1 and TRBJ2-3; TRBD2 aligns across 8 bases. Germline CDR1 reads SGHRS; CDR2 reads YFSETQ. V was clipped by 1 base and J by 4 bases; unmatched bases: 5. CDR3 size: 15 residues. Here the CDR3 DNA reads TGCGCCAGCAGCTTGACGGGGGGGGCATCAGATACGCAGTATTTT. The encoded protein is CASSLTGGASDTQYF.